The sequence of this T cell receptor (beta chain) was determined in a study of blood T cell repertoires in COVID-19. In the study overall: COVID-19 samples from acute and convalescent phases originated in the United States, Italy and Spain. In each case, the material was cDNA or gDNA derived from T cells, B-cell-depleted T cells, or PBMCs.

Concerning this clone: The germline gene is not matched at one end of the junction; a read error may be the cause.

This CDR3 has 16 residues. In germline, CDR1 is SGDLS, CDR2 YYNGEE. Authors' processing steps: The authors estimated nucleated cell counts from reference gene primer amplification. Sequenced by immunoSEQ multiplex PCR; TCRdb stores in-frame clones only, minus some. That table gives V, J and clone size, and the DNA gave D and trimming. This repertoire shows 170,000 or so clones, around nine tenths found once; its top ten account for about 0.54%. The sample taken for sequencing was peripheral blood. The chain is built from TRBV9 and TRBJ2-1, with 9 bases fitting TRBD2. The source of this sequence is a man aged 45-60 years with acute or convalescent COVID-19. CDR3 region: CASSVEGGRAYNEQFF. DNA for the CDR3: TGTGCCAGCAGCGTAGAAGGCGGGAGGGCCTATAATGAGCAGTTCTTC.